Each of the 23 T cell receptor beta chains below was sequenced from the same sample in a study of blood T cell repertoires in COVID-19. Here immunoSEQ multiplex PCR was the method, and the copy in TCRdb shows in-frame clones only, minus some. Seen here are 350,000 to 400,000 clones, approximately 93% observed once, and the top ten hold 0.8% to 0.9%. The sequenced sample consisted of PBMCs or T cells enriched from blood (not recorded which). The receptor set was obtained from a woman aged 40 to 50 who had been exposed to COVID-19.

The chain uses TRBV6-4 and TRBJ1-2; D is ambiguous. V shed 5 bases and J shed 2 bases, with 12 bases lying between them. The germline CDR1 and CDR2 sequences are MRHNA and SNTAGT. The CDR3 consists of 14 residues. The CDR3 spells CASSPSFRNYGYTF. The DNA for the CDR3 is TGTGCCAGCAGTCCAAGTTTTCGGAACTATGGCTACACCTTC.

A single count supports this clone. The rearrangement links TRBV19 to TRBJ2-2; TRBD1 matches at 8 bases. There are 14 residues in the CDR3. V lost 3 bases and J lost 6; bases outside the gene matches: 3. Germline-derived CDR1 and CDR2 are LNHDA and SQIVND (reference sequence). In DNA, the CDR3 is TGTGCCAGTAGTATCAGACAGGGGCCCGGGGAGCTGTTTTTT. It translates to CASSIRQGPGELFF.

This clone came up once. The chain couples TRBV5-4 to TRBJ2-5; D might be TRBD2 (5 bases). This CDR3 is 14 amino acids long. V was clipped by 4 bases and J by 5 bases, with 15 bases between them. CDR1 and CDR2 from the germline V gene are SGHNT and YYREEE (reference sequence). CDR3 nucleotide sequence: TGTGCCAGCAGCATTGCGGGCGCGGAGGAGACCCAGTACTTC. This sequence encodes CASSIAGAEETQYF.

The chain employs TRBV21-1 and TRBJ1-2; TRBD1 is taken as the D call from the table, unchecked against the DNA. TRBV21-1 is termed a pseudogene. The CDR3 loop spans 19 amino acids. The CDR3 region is CASSAMPQIGQGVVYGYTF. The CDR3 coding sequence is TGTGCCAGCAGCGCTATGCCCCAAATTGGACAGGGGGTCGTCTATGGCTACACCTTC.

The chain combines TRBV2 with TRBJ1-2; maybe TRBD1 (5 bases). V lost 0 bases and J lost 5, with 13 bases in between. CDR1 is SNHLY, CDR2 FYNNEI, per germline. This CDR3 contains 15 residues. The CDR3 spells CASSEAGGVFYGYTF. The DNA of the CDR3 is TGTGCCAGCAGTGAAGCGGGGGGGGTCTTTTATGGCTACACCTTC.

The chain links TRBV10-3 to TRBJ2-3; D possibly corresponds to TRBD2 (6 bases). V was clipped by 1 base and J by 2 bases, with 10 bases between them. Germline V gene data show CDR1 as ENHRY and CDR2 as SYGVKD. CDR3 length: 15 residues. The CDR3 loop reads CAISELEGTTDTQYF. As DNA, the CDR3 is TGTGCCATCAGTGAGTTGGAGGGAACCACAGATACGCAGTATTTT.

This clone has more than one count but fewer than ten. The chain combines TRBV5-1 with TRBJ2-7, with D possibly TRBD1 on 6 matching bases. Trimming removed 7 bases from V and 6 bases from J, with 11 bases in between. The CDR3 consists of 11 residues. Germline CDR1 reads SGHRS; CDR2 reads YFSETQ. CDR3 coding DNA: TGCGCCAGCGTGAGGGGGTCCGAGCAGTACTTC. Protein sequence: CASVRGSEQYF.

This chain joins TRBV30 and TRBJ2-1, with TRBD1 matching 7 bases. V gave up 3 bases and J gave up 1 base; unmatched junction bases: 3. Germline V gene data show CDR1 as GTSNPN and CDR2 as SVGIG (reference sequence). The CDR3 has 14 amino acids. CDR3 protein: CAWRNRGSYNEQFF. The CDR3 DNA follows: TGTGCCTGGAGGAACAGGGGATCCTACAATGAGCAGTTCTTC. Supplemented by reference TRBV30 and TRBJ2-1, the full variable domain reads SQTIHQWPATLVQPVGSPLSLECTVEGTSNPNLYWYRQAAGRGLQLLFYSVGIGQISSEVPQNLSASRPQDRQFILSSKKLLLSDSGFYLCAWRNRGSYNEQFFGPGTRLTVL.

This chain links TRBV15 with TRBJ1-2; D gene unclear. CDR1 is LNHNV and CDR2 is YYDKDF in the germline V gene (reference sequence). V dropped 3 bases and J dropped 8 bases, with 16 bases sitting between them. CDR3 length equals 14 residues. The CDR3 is CATSRTIESGGYTF. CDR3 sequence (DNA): TGTGCCACCAGCAGGACAATTGAATCGGGAGGCTACACCTTC.

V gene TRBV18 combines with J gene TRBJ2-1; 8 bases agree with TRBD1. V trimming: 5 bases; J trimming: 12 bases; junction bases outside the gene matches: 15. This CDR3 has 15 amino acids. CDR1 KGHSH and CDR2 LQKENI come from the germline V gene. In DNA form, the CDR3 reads TGTGCCAGCTCATCAACCCCGGGACAGGCCCAGGGGCAGTTCTTC. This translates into CASSSTPGQAQGQFF.

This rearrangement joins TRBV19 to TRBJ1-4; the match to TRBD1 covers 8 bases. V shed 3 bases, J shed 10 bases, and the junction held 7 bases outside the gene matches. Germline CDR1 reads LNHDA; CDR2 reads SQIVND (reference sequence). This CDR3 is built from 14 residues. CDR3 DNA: TGTGCCAGTAGTATGGGGCCAACAGGGGGAAAACTGTTTTTT. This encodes CASSMGPTGGKLFF.

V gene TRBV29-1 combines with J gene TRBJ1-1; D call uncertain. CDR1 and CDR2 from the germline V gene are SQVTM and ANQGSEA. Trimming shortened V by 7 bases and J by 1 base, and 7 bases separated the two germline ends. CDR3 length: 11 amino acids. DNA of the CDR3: TGCAGCGAGACGGGGAACACTGAAGCTTTCTTT. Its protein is CSETGNTEAFF.

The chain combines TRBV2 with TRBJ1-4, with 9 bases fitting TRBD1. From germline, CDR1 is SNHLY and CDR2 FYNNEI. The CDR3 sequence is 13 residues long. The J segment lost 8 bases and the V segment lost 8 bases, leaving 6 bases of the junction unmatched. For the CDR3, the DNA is TGTGCCAGCCGGGACAGGGTGACGGAAAAACTGTTTTTT. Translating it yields CASRDRVTEKLFF.

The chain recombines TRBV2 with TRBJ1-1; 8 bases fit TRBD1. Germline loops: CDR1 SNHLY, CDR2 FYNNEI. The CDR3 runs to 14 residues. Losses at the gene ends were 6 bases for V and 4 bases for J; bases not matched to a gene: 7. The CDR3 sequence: CASRDREGSTEAFF. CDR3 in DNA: TGTGCCAGCAGGGACAGGGAGGGGTCCACTGAAGCTTTCTTT. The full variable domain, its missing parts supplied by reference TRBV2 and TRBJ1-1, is EPEVTQTPSHQVTQMGQEVILRCVPISNHLYFYWYRQILGQKVEFLVSFYNNEISEKSEIFDDQFSVERPDGSNFTLKIRSTKLEDSAMYFCASRDREGSTEAFFGQGTRLTVV.

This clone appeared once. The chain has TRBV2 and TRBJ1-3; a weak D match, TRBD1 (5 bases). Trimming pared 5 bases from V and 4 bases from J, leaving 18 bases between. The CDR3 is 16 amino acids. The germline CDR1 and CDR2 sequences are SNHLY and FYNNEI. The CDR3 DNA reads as TGTGCCAGCAGTCATACCCCTACAGGTTTGGGAAACACCATATATTTT. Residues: CASSHTPTGLGNTIYF.

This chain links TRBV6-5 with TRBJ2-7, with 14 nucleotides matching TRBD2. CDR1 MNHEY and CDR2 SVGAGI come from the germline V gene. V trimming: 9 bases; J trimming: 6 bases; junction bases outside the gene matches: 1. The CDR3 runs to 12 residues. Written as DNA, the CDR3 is TGTGCCAGTGGACTAGCGGGAGGCGAGCAGTACTTC. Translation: CASGLAGGEQYF.

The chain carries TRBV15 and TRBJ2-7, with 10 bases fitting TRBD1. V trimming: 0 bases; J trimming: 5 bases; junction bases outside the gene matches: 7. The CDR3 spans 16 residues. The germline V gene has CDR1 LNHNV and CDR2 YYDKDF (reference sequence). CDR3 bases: TGTGCCACCAGCAGAGATTTGACAGGGGGCGGAAACGAGCAGTACTTC. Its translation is CATSRDLTGGGNEQYF.

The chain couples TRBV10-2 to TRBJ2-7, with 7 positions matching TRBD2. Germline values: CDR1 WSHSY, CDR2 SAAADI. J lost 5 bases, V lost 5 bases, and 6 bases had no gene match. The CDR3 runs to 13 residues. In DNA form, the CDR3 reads TGCGCCAGCAGTTTACTAGCGACCCACGAGCAGTACTTC. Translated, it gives CASSLLATHEQYF.

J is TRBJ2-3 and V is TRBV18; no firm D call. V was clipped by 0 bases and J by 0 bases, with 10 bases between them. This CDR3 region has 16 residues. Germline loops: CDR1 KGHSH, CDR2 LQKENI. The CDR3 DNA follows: TGTGCCAGCTCACCACCGTCTCACAGAAGCACAGATACGCAGTATTTT. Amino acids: CASSPPSHRSTDTQYF.

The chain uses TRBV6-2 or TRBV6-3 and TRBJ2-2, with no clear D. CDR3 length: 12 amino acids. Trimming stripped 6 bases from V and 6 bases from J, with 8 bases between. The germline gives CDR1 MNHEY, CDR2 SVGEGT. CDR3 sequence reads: CASSRSAGELFF. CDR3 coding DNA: TGTGCCAGCAGCCGCTCGGCCGGGGAGCTGTTTTTT.

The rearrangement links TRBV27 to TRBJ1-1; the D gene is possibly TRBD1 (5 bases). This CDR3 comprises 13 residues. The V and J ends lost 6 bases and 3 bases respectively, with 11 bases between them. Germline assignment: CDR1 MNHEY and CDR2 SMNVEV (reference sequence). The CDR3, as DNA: TGTGCCAGCAGAAATTGGGGGGACACTGAAGCTTTCTTT. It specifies CASRNWGDTEAFF.

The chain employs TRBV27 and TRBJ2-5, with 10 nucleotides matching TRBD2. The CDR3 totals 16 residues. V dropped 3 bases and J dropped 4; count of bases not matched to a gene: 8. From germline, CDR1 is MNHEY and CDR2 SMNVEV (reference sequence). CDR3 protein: CASSFTPTSGTETQYF. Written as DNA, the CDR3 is TGTGCCAGCAGTTTCACCCCCACTAGCGGGACAGAGACCCAGTACTTC.

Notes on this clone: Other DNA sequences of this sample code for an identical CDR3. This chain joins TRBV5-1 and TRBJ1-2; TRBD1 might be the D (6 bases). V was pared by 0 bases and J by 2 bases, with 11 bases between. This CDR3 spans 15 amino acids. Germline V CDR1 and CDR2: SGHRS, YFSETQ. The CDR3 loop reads CASSLETGANYGYTF. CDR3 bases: TGCGCCAGCAGCTTGGAGACAGGAGCCAACTATGGCTACACCTTC. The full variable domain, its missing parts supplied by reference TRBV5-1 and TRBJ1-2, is KAGVTQTPRYLIKTRGQQVTLSCSPISGHRSVSWYQQTPGQGLQFLFEYFSETQRNKGNFPGRFSGRQFSNSRSEMNVSTLELGDSALYLCASSLETGANYGYTFGSGTRLTVV.